This T cell receptor beta chain was sequenced for a study of blood T cell repertoires in COVID-19. Study in general: Samples of COVID-19 (acute and convalescent) were obtained from the United States, Italy and Spain. The analysed material was cDNA or gDNA that came from T cells, B-cell-depleted T cells, or PBMCs.

Germline CDR1 reads SGDLS; CDR2 reads YYNGEE. The CDR3 has 16 residues. The trim removed 4 bases at V and 6 bases at J, leaving 4 bases unmatched. Authors' data handling: Scientists estimated how many nucleated cells there were by amplifying reference gene primers. This table comes from immunoSEQ multiplex PCR, and its TCRdb copy is limited to in-frame clones, with some not included. V and J calls and clone size follow that table, whereas D and trimming were derived from the DNA. The repertoire holds roughly 150,000 clones, with more than 75% as singletons. V usage is TRBV9 and J usage is TRBJ2-1, with 16 bases lining up with TRBD2. The sequence was obtained from a man over 45 who had recovered from COVID-19. Sequenced: peripheral blood. The CDR3 here is CASSPGTSGGGNEQFF. In DNA form, the CDR3 reads TGTGCCAGCAGCCCGGGGACTAGCGGGGGGGGCAATGAGCAGTTCTTC. The whole variable domain, remainder taken from reference TRBV9 and TRBJ2-1, is DSGVTQTPKHLITATGQRVTLRCSPRSGDLSVYWYQQSLDQGLQFLIQYYNGEERAKGNILERFSAQQFPDLHSELNLSSLELGDSALYFCASSPGTSGGGNEQFFGPGTRLTVL.